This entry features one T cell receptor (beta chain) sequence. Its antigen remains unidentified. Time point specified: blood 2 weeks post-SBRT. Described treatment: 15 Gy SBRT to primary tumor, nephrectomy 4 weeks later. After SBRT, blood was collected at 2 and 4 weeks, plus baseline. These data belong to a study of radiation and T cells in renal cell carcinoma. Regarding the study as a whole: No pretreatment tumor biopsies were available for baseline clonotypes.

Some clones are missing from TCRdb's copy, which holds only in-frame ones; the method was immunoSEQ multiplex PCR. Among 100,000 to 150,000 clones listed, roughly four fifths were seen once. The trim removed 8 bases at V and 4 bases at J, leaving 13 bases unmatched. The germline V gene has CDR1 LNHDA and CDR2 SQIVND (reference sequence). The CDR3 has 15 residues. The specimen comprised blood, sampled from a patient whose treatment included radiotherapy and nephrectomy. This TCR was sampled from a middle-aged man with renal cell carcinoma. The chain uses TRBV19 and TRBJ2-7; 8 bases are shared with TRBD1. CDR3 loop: CASSHQGANEYEQYF. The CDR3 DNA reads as TGTGCCAGTTCCCATCAGGGGGCTAATGAATACGAGCAGTACTTC. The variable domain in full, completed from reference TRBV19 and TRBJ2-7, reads DGGITQSPKYLFRKEGQNVTLSCEQNLNHDAMYWYRQDPGQGLRLIYYSQIVNDFQKGDIAEGYSVSREKKESFPLTVTSAQKNPTAFYLCASSHQGANEYEQYFGPGTRLTVT.